The source of this T cell receptor (beta chain) is a study of cytomegalovirus exposure and HLA in healthy donors. Study-wide findings and caveats: For TCR beta chains, V- and J-gene trimming was later linked to a missense DCLRE1C variant.

The study ran its PCR with 60 Vbeta and 13 Jbeta primers. The table came from immunoSEQ multiplex PCR; TCRdb's copy has only in-frame clones and leaves some out. The table has around 200,000 clones, 70% to 75% seen once; the top ten hold more than 4%. This CDR3 has 14 residues. Germline CDR1 SGDLS, CDR2 YYNGEE. V dropped 2 bases and J dropped 2; count of bases not matched to a gene: 4. With regard to this clone: Its antigen is not identified.

The sequenced sample consisted of PBMCs. The sequence came from a man aged 30 to 45 in good health and CMV-seropositive. The V gene is TRBV9, the J gene TRBJ2-7; 7 nucleotides line up with TRBD2. The CDR3 loop reads CASSVGLTPYEQYF. The CDR3, as DNA: TGTGCCAGCAGCGTGGGACTAACCCCCTACGAGCAGTACTTC.